This TCR beta chain was retrieved from a study of T cells after yellow fever vaccination. The study's findings and limits: FACS-sorted repertoires could harbor abundant contaminating bulk-population clonotypes.

As regards this clonotype: Antigen: not known.

The ends were cut back, 6 bases at V and 5 bases at J, with 15 bases in the middle. The germline V gene encodes CDR1 SGHTA and CDR2 FQGNSA. This CDR3 spans 14 amino acids. They built TCR cDNA with 5'RACE template switching, a step that put in a universal primer site and UMIs. Each CDR3 protein is one row after TCRdb ran MiXCR on the 5' RACE reads. The sample yields 450,000 to 600,000 distinct CDR3 sequences, about 13% seen once. V and J are TRBV7-2 and TRBJ2-3; maybe TRBD2 (6 bases). The sequence derives from a man aged 25 to 45 who received the YFV17D yellow fever vaccine. Material: PBMCs, obtained on the day of the yellow fever booster vaccination. CDR3 sequence reads: CASRRDSRGDTQYF. In nucleotides, the CDR3 is TGTGCCAGCAGACGGGACTCTCGCGGAGATACGCAGTATTTT.